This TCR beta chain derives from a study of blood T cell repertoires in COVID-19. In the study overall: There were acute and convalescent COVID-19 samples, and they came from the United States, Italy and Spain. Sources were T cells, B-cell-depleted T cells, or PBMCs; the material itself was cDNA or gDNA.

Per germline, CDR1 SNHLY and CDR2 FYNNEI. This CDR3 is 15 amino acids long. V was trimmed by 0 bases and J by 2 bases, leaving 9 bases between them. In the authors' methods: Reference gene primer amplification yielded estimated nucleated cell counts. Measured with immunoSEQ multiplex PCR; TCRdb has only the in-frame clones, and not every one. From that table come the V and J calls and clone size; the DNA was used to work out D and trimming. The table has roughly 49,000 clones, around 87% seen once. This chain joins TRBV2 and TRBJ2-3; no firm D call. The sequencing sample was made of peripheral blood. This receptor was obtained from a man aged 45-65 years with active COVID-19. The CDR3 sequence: CASSEARRNTDTQYF. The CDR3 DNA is TGTGCCAGCAGTGAAGCGCGCCGAAACACAGATACGCAGTATTTT.